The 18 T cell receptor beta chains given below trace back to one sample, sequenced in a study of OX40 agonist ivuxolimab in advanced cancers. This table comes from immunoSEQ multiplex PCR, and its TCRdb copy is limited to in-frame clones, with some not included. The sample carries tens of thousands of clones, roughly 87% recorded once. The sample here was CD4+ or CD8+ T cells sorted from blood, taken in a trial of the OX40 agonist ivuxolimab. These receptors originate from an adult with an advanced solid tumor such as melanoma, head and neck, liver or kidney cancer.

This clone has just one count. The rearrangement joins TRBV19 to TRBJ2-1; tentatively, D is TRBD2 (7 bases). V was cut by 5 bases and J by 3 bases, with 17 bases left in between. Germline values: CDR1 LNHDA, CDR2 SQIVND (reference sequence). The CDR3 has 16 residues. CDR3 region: CASSDPGGTRYNEQFF. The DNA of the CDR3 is TGTGCCAGTAGTGACCCGGGGGGCACACGCTACAATGAGCAGTTCTTC.

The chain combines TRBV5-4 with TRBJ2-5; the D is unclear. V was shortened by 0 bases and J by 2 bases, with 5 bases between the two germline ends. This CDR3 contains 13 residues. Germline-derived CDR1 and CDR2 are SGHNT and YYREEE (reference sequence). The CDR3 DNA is TGTGCCAGCAGCTTGGGGCAGCAAGAGACCCAGTACTTC. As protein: CASSLGQQETQYF.

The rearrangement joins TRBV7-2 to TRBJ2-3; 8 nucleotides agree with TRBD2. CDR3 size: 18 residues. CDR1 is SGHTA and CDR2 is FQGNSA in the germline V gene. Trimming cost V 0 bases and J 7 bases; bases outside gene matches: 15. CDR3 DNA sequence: TGTGCCAGCAGCTTAGCAGCGAGGGCCGGGGGGGCCTCTAATACGCAGTATTTT. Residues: CASSLAARAGGASNTQYF.

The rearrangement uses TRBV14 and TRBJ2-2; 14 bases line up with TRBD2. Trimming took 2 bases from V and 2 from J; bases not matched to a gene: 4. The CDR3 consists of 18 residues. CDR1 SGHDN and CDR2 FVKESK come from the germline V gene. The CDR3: CASSQTGTSGRNTGELFF. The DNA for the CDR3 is TGTGCCAGCAGCCAAACCGGGACTAGCGGGAGAAACACCGGGGAGCTGTTTTTT.

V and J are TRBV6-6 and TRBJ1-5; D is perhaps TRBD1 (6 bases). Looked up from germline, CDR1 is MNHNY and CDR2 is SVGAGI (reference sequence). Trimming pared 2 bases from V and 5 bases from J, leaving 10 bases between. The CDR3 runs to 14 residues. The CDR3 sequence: CASSYGTGYQPQHF. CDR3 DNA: TGTGCCAGCAGTTACGGCACAGGGTATCAGCCCCAGCATTTT.

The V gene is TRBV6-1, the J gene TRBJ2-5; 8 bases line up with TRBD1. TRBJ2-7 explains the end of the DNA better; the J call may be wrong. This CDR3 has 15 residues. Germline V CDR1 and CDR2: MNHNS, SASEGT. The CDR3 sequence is CASSVDRGGLGEQYF. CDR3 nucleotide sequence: TGTGCCAGCAGTGTCGACAGGGGCGGTTTGGGCGAGCAGTACTTC.

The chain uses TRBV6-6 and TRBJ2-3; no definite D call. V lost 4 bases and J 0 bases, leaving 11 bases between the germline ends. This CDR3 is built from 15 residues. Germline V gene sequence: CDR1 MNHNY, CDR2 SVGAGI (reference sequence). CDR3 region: CASSSLTRSTDTQYF. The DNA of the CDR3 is TGTGCCAGCAGTTCGCTGACACGAAGCACAGATACGCAGTATTTT.

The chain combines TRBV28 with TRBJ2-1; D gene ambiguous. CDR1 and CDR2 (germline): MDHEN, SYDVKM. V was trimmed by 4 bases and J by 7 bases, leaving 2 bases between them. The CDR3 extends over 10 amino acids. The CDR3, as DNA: TGTGCCAGCAGTTATAATGAGCAGTTCTTC. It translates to CASSYNEQFF.

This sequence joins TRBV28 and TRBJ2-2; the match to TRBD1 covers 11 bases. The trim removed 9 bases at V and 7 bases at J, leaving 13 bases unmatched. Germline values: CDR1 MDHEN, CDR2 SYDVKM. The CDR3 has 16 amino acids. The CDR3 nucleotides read TGTGCCAGTTTTTCTTTAGGACAGGGGGCTGTCGGGGAGCTGTTTTTT. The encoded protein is CASFSLGQGAVGELFF.

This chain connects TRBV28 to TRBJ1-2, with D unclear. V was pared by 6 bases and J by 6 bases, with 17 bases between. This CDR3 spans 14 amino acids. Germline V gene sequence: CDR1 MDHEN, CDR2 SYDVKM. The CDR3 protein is CASSQTRRPDGYTF. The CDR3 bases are TGTGCCAGCAGCCAGACTCGGAGGCCTGATGGCTACACCTTC.

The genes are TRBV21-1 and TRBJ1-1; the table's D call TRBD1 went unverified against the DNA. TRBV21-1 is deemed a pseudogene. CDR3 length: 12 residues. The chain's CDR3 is CASIDRGEEAFF. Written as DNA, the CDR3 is TGTGCCAGCATCGACAGGGGTGAGGAAGCTTTCTTT.

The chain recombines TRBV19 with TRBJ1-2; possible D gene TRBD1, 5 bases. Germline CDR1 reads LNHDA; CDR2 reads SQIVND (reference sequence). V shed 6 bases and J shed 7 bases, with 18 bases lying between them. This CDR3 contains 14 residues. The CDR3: CASSSRQGSSGYTF. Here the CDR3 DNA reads TGTGCCAGTAGCTCGAGGCAGGGAAGTTCTGGCTACACCTTC.

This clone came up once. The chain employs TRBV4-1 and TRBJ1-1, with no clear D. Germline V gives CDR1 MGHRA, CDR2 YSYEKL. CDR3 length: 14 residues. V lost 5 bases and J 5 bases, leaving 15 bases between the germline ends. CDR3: CASSTAAGITEAFF. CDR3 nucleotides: TGCGCCAGCAGCACCGCGGCGGGTATAACTGAAGCTTTCTTT.

CDR3 amino acids: CASTRQGFNEQFF. CDR3 sequence (DNA): TGTGCCAGTACTCGACAAGGGTTTAATGAGCAGTTCTTC. The chain couples TRBV19 to TRBJ2-1; no reliable D call. V was trimmed by 7 bases and J by 7 bases, leaving 14 bases between them. This CDR3 has 13 amino acids. Germline CDR1 LNHDA, CDR2 SQIVND (reference sequence).

Here the CDR3 reads CSTQWGVNTEAFF. The CDR3 DNA is TGCAGTACGCAATGGGGAGTGAACACTGAAGCTTTCTTT. J is TRBJ1-1 and V is TRBV29-1; no definite D call. In germline, CDR1 is SQVTM, CDR2 ANQGSEA. The CDR3 totals 13 residues.

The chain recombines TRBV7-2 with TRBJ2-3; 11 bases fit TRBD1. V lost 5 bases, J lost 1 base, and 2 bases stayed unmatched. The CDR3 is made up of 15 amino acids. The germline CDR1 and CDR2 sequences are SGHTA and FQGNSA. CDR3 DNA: TGTGCCAGCAGCCGGGACAGGGGGGGCACAGATACGCAGTATTTT. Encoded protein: CASSRDRGGTDTQYF.

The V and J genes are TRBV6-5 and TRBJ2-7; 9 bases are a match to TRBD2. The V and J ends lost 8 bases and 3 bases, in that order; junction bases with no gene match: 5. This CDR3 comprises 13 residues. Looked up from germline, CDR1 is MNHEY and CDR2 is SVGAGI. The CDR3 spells CASSRGGSYEQYF. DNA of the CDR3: TGTGCCAGCTCGCGGGGGGGAAGCTACGAGCAGTACTTC.

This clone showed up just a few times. CDR3 in amino acids: CASSGTGLGDTGELFF. The CDR3 region has the DNA TGTGCCAGCAGCGGAACAGGGTTGGGAGACACCGGGGAGCTGTTTTTT. This chain links TRBV7-3 with TRBJ2-2, with D perhaps matching TRBD1 (6 bases). V shed 5 bases and J shed 3 bases, with 16 bases lying between them. In germline, CDR1 is SGHTA, CDR2 FQGTGA. The length of the CDR3 is 16 residues.